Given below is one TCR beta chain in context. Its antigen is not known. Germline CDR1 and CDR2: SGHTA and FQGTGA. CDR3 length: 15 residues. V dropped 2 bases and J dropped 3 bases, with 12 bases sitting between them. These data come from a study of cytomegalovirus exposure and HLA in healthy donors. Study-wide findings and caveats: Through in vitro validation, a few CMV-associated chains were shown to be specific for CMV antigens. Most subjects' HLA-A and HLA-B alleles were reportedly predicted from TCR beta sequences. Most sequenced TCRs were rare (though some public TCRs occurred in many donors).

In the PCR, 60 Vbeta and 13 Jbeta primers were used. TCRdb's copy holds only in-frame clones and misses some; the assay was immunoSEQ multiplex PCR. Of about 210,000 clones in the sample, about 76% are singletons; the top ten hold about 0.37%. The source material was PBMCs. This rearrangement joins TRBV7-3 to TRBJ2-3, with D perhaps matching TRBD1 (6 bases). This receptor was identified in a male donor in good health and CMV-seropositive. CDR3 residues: CASSLQGRLTDTQYF. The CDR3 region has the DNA TGTGCCAGCAGCTTACAGGGGCGACTTACAGATACGCAGTATTTT. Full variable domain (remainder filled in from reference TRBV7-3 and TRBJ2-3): GAGVSQTPSNKVTEKGKYVELRCDPISGHTALYWYRQSLGQGPEFLIYFQGTGAADDSGLPNDRFFAVRPEGSVSTLKIQRTERGDSAVYLCASSLQGRLTDTQYFGPGTRLTVL.